Listed here are 32 T cell receptor beta chains from one sample, sequenced in a study of blood T cell repertoires in COVID-19. Repertoires were generated with immunoSEQ multiplex PCR, while TCRdb's copy carries only in-frame clones and drops some. Among around 120,000 clones listed, 75% to 90% were seen once. The sample comprised peripheral blood. These TCRs come from a human donor in a cohort sampled during active COVID-19.

The chain couples TRBV24-1 to TRBJ2-7, with 8 bases fitting TRBD1. The V gene end was trimmed by 9 bases and the J gene end by 7 bases; junction bases not matched to a gene: 7. Germline V gives CDR1 KGHDR, CDR2 SFDVKD. CDR3 length: 12 amino acids. For the CDR3, the DNA is TGTGCCACCTTGGACAGGGTGGGAGAGCAGTACTTC. It is translated as CATLDRVGEQYF.

This chain joins TRBV19 and TRBJ2-5; TRBD1 is a possible D gene (6 bases). In germline, CDR1 is LNHDA, CDR2 SQIVND (reference sequence). The CDR3 totals 14 residues. V was pared by 6 bases and J by 6 bases, with 17 bases between. CDR3 amino acids: CASSTLRGEKTQYF. The CDR3 coding sequence is TGTGCCAGTAGCACTCTCAGGGGAGAAAAGACCCAGTACTTC.

The genes are TRBV18 and TRBJ1-1; D call uncertain. The ends were cut back, 2 bases at V and 1 base at J, with 8 bases in the middle. The CDR3 covers 14 residues. The germline gives CDR1 KGHSH, CDR2 LQKENI. The CDR3 spells CASSPSGKNTEAFF. In DNA, the CDR3 is TGTGCCAGCTCACCATCCGGGAAGAACACTGAAGCTTTCTTT.

V usage is TRBV28 and J usage is TRBJ2-7; 7 bases agree with TRBD2. The germline V gene has CDR1 MDHEN and CDR2 SYDVKM. V was clipped by 6 bases and J by 2 bases; unmatched bases: 7. This CDR3 is built from 14 residues. The CDR3 nucleotides are TGTGCCAGCAGCACCCTAGCGGCTCCCTACGAGCAGTACTTC. Its protein is CASSTLAAPYEQYF.

The rearrangement joins TRBV6-1 to TRBJ2-7; the D gene is possibly TRBD2 (6 bases). The V gene's germline CDR1 is MNHNS and CDR2 SASEGT. V lost 1 base and J lost 2, with 9 bases in between. The CDR3 extends over 14 amino acids. The CDR3 is CASSEGGVTYEQYF. CDR3 bases: TGTGCCAGCAGTGAAGGGGGGGTAACCTACGAGCAGTACTTC.

There are a few counts of this clone. The chain is built from TRBV7-6 and TRBJ1-5, with TRBD1 identical over 8 bases. The trim removed 5 bases at V and 2 bases at J, leaving 8 bases unmatched. The germline CDR1 and CDR2 sequences are SGHVS and FNYEAQ. The CDR3 has 16 amino acids. The CDR3 region has the DNA TGTGCCAGCAGCCTCCGGACAGGGAGAGGCAATCAGCCCCAGCATTTT. Translation: CASSLRTGRGNQPQHF.

The chain combines TRBV10-3 with TRBJ2-7; 9 bases map to TRBD1. V shed 4 bases, J shed 7 bases, and the junction held 8 bases outside the gene matches. Germline assignment: CDR1 ENHRY and CDR2 SYGVKD. CDR3 size: 14 residues. The CDR3 loop is CAISVGTGSGEQYF. CDR3 sequence (DNA): TGTGCCATCAGTGTAGGGACAGGGAGCGGTGAGCAGTACTTC.

The chain combines TRBV27 with TRBJ2-4; D not certain. CDR1 MNHEY and CDR2 SMNVEV come from the germline V gene (reference sequence). The CDR3 is 14 amino acids. The V end was cut by 6 bases, the J end by 0 bases, with 9 bases between. CDR3 nucleotides: TGTGCCAGCAGCCCTACCCTAGCCAAAAACATTCAGTACTTC. Its translation: CASSPTLAKNIQYF.

The chain employs TRBV10-1 and TRBJ1-1; the D gene is possibly TRBD1 (6 bases). The germline V gene has CDR1 WNHNN and CDR2 SYGVQD (reference sequence). The CDR3 contains 14 residues. Trimming took off 0 bases at V and 4 bases at J, with 9 bases between the two ends. This CDR3 reads CASSESLGGTEAFF. The CDR3 DNA follows: TGCGCCAGCAGTGAGTCATTAGGGGGCACTGAAGCTTTCTTT.

This clone has a handful of counts. The V call is TRBV7-9, the J call TRBJ2-6, with 13 nucleotides matching TRBD2. The CDR3 contains 18 residues. The ends lost 1 base at V and 2 bases at J; junction bases unmatched: 2. CDR1 is SEHNR and CDR2 is FQNEAQ in the germline V gene (reference sequence). Here the CDR3 DNA reads TGTGCCAGCAGCTTAGTAGGACTAGCGGGAGCTGGGGCCAACGTCCTGACTTTC. Amino acid sequence: CASSLVGLAGAGANVLTF. Full variable domain (rest looked up from reference TRBV7-9 and TRBJ2-6): DTGVSQNPRHKITKRGQNVTFRCDPISEHNRLYWYRQTLGQGPEFLTYFQNEAQLEKSRLLSDRFSAERPKGSFSTLEIQRTEQGDSAMYLCASSLVGLAGAGANVLTFGAGSRLTVL.

The chain employs TRBV4-2 and TRBJ1-1; D call uncertain. V was cut by 2 bases and J by 3 bases, with 22 bases left in between. CDR1 is LGHNA, CDR2 YNFKEQ, per germline. This CDR3 region has 18 residues. The CDR3 region is CASSQNIVGMTADTEAFF. The CDR3 DNA sequence: TGTGCCAGCAGCCAAAACATCGTAGGCATGACGGCGGACACTGAAGCTTTCTTT.

The chain has TRBV18 and TRBJ2-1; 9 bases agree with TRBD2. The J segment lost 4 bases and the V segment lost 5 bases, leaving 9 bases of the junction unmatched. This CDR3 spans 16 amino acids. Germline V gives CDR1 KGHSH, CDR2 LQKENI. The CDR3 bases are TGTGCCAGCTCATCCCTCGCGGGAGGGGAATACAATGAGCAGTTCTTC. Amino acid sequence: CASSSLAGGEYNEQFF.

This clone is a singleton in its sample. At the DNA level, this CDR3 is encoded by other sequences in the same sample as well. V is TRBV3-1 (or the pseudogene TRBV3-2) and J is TRBJ2-3, with 9 bases aligning to TRBD2. The CDR3 has 15 amino acids. The V and J ends lost 1 base and 3 bases, in that order; junction bases with no gene match: 2. Germline V lookup: CDR1 LGHDT, CDR2 YNNKEL (reference sequence). The CDR3 DNA reads TGTGCCAGCAGCCAAGGGAGCGGGGGGACAGATACGCAGTATTTT. This codes for CASSQGSGGTDTQYF.

CDR3 DNA sequence: TGCGCCAGCAGCTCCACCCGCGGGAGTGGAACAGATACGCAGTATTTT. As protein: CASSSTRGSGTDTQYF. J is TRBJ2-3 and V is TRBV5-1, with TRBD2 matching 7 bases. CDR3 length equals 16 residues. Germline loops: CDR1 SGHRS, CDR2 YFSETQ. Trimming took 3 bases from V and 3 from J; bases not matched to a gene: 10.

This clone appeared a single time. This rearrangement joins TRBV5-1 to TRBJ1-4, with D hard to call. The length of the CDR3 is 16 residues. Trimming left V 1 base short and J 0 bases short, with 10 bases between. The germline V gene has CDR1 SGHRS and CDR2 YFSETQ. The CDR3 DNA reads as TGCGCCAGCAGCTTGACAGTGACCGCAACTAATGAAAAACTGTTTTTT. Residues: CASSLTVTATNEKLFF.

This sequence joins TRBV3-1 (or the pseudogene TRBV3-2) and TRBJ2-1; TRBD2 might be the D (6 bases). The CDR3 loop spans 16 amino acids. The germline V gene has CDR1 LGHDT and CDR2 YNNKEL (reference sequence). Deletions cut 0 bases from V and 7 bases from J, with 16 bases between. This CDR3 reads CASSQDGGILANEQFF. The CDR3 DNA is TGTGCCAGCAGCCAAGATGGGGGGATCCTGGCGAATGAGCAGTTCTTC.

To note about this clone: Other DNA sequences within the sample encode an identical CDR3. The V gene is TRBV5-4, the J gene TRBJ2-5; 8 positions agree with TRBD1. The V and J ends lost 4 bases and 4 bases, in that order; junction bases with no gene match: 3. The length of the CDR3 is 13 residues. Germline CDR1 is SGHNT and CDR2 is YYREEE (reference sequence). Here the CDR3 DNA reads TGTGCCAGCAGCCAGGGGACAGGAGAGACCCAGTACTTC. It codes for CASSQGTGETQYF.

Only one count was recorded for this clone. The genes are TRBV18 and TRBJ1-4; 8 positions match TRBD1. The CDR3 runs to 16 residues. J gave up 4 bases and V 0 bases, and 4 bases lay outside the gene matches. The germline gives CDR1 KGHSH, CDR2 LQKENI. CDR3 DNA sequence: TGTGCCAGCTCACCACCTGGACAGGGTGTTAATGAAAAACTGTTTTTT. It codes for CASSPPGQGVNEKLFF.

V is TRBV2 and J is TRBJ1-5; 8 bases line up with TRBD1. This CDR3 region has 16 residues. The V and J ends lost 8 bases and 6 bases, in that order; junction bases with no gene match: 15. The germline gives CDR1 SNHLY, CDR2 FYNNEI. DNA of the CDR3: TGTGCCAGCGACACTTTCGGACAGGGTCTGGCTCAGCCCCAGCATTTT. It is translated as CASDTFGQGLAQPQHF.

This sequence joins TRBV2 and TRBJ2-6; no definite D call. CDR3 size: 16 residues. V dropped 10 bases and J dropped 4 bases, with 20 bases sitting between them. CDR1 is SNHLY and CDR2 is FYNNEI in the germline V gene. CDR3 residues: CATVLERLAGANVLTF. The CDR3 coding sequence is TGTGCCACCGTACTGGAAAGATTAGCCGGGGCCAACGTCCTGACTTTC.

This clone was found once. The gene calls are TRBV19 and TRBJ1-2, with D possibly TRBD1 on 6 matching bases. Trimming took off 0 bases at V and 8 bases at J, with 10 bases between the two ends. Germline CDR1 is LNHDA and CDR2 is SQIVND (reference sequence). This CDR3 is built from 13 residues. This CDR3 is CASSIEGGGGYTF. CDR3 nucleotides: TGTGCCAGTAGTATAGAAGGGGGTGGCGGCTACACCTTC.

This clone appeared a few times. The CDR3 loop is CASSLDGTSGSYNEQFF. For the CDR3, the DNA is TGCGCCAGCAGCTTGGACGGGACTAGCGGATCTTACAATGAGCAGTTCTTC. The V and J genes are TRBV5-1 and TRBJ2-1; 11 bases map to TRBD2. This CDR3 comprises 17 residues. The germline CDR1 and CDR2 sequences are SGHRS and YFSETQ. The J segment lost 4 bases and the V segment lost 0 bases, leaving 6 bases of the junction unmatched.

V and J are TRBV6-5 and TRBJ2-1; 7 bases map to TRBD2. This CDR3 comprises 15 residues. The germline V gene has CDR1 MNHEY and CDR2 SVGAGI. J gave up 0 bases and V 5 bases, and 4 bases lay outside the gene matches. This chain's CDR3 is CASSQLADSYNEQFF. The CDR3 DNA follows: TGTGCCAGCAGTCAGCTAGCGGACTCCTACAATGAGCAGTTCTTC.

The rearrangement uses TRBV5-4 and TRBJ2-3; perhaps TRBD2 as D (6 bases). V lost 4 bases and J lost 3, with 9 bases in between. Germline CDR1 reads SGHNT; CDR2 reads YYREEE (reference sequence). The CDR3 has 13 amino acids. In DNA, the CDR3 is TGTGCCAGCAGCCAGGGACTGACAGATACGCAGTATTTT. This gives the protein CASSQGLTDTQYF.

The table lists this clone with a count of one. V is TRBV9 and J is TRBJ1-1, with 7 bases aligning to TRBD1. The CDR3 runs to 16 residues. Germline V gene sequence: CDR1 SGDLS, CDR2 YYNGEE. J gave up 3 bases and V 4 bases, and 12 bases lay outside the gene matches. CDR3 sequence: CASSPRTGGGDTEAFF. CDR3 DNA sequence: TGTGCCAGCAGCCCCCGGACAGGCGGAGGGGACACTGAAGCTTTCTTT.

The chain links TRBV4-2 to TRBJ1-6, with 8 bases aligning to TRBD1. Per the germline V gene, CDR1 is LGHNA and CDR2 is YNFKEQ. This CDR3 is built from 15 residues. Trimming cost V 3 bases and J 8 bases; bases outside gene matches: 6. The CDR3 is CASSQLGQVDSPLHF. CDR3 DNA sequence: TGTGCCAGCAGCCAGTTGGGACAGGTAGATTCACCCCTCCACTTT.

This chain links TRBV19 with TRBJ2-3, with TRBD1 matching over 8 bases. Trimming cost V 6 bases and J 0 bases; bases outside gene matches: 2. CDR1 and CDR2 (germline): LNHDA, SQIVND (reference sequence). This CDR3 comprises 14 residues. This CDR3 reads CASSDRGSTDTQYF. The CDR3 nucleotides read TGTGCCAGTAGCGACAGGGGTAGCACAGATACGCAGTATTTT.

The chain is built from TRBV9 and TRBJ2-7; 9 nucleotides align to TRBD2. This CDR3 is built from 15 residues. V shed 0 bases and J 4 bases; nucleotides not matched to a gene: 5. Germline V gene sequence: CDR1 SGDLS, CDR2 YYNGEE. CDR3 bases: TGTGCCAGCAGCGTAGCGGCTAGCGGGGAGTACGAGCAGTACTTC. Translating it yields CASSVAASGEYEQYF.

This rearrangement joins TRBV6-5 to TRBJ2-1; 7 bases map to TRBD2. This CDR3 has 13 amino acids. Germline V lookup: CDR1 MNHEY, CDR2 SVGAGI. The ends lost 0 bases at V and 9 bases at J; junction bases unmatched: 2. Written as DNA, the CDR3 is TGTGCCAGCAGTTACTCGAGCGGGGCTGAGCAGTTCTTC. Translation: CASSYSSGAEQFF.

The chain recombines TRBV12-3 or TRBV12-4 with TRBJ2-5; tentative D call: TRBD1 (6 bases). V dropped 7 bases and J dropped 5 bases, with 11 bases sitting between them. The CDR3 consists of 12 residues. In nucleotides, the CDR3 is TGTGCCAGCATGGGGACAACCGAGACCCAGTACTTC. Translated: CASMGTTETQYF.

The chain has TRBV14 and TRBJ2-5, with a possible D match to TRBD2 (6 bases). The CDR3 contains 14 residues. Trimming stripped 2 bases from V and 1 base from J, with 8 bases between. Germline CDR1 SGHDN, CDR2 FVKESK. The CDR3 nucleotides are TGTGCCAGCAGCCAACTGGGGGGCCAAGAGACCCAGTACTTC. Protein: CASSQLGGQETQYF.

V and J are TRBV15 and TRBJ2-3; D unresolved. V was clipped by 1 base and J by 2 bases, with 7 bases between them. The CDR3 spans 14 residues. The germline gives CDR1 LNHNV, CDR2 YYDKDF (reference sequence). The CDR3 loop is CATSRGLSTDTQYF. The CDR3 bases are TGTGCCACCAGCAGAGGACTTTCCACAGATACGCAGTATTTT.